The TCR beta chain described here comes from a study of CD8 T cells in Susac syndrome. Trimming removed 7 bases at V and 0 bases at J, with 8 bases between. Germline CDR1 reads SGDLS; CDR2 reads YYNGEE. This CDR3 contains 14 residues. Random hexamers were used to reverse transcribe an amount of about 0.45 to 1 ug RNA. Amplification of TCR beta CDR3 by immunoSEQ multiplex PCR spanned 54 Vbeta and 13 Jbeta. TCRdb reprocessed the immunoSEQ multiplex PCR reads via MiXCR and lists one record per CDR3 protein. This table has 100,000 to 150,000 distinct CDR3 sequences, 80% to 95% appearing once. TEMRA cells were FACS-enriched, unlike CD8+ and CD4+ T cells, which were negatively isolated.

Sequenced material: CD8+ T cells from PBMCs. J is TRBJ2-6 and V is TRBV9, with D perhaps being TRBD1 or TRBD2 (6 bases each). The clonotype originates from a human donor with multiple sclerosis. CDR3 nucleotides: TGTGCCAGCGGAGGGGGCTCTGGGGCCAACGTCCTGACTTTC. It yields the protein CASGGGSGANVLTF.